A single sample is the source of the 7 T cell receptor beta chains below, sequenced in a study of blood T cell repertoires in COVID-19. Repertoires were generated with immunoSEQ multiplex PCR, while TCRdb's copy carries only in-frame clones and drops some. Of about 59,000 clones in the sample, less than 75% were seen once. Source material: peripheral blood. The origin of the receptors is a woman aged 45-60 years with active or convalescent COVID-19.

CDR3 DNA sequence: TGCAGTGCTAGTTCACAGTTGAACACTGAAGCTTTCTTT. This codes for CSASSQLNTEAFF. The V and J genes are TRBV20-1 and TRBJ1-1; no clear D. V dropped 3 bases and J dropped 0 bases, with 8 bases sitting between them. Per germline, CDR1 DFQATT and CDR2 SNEGSKA (reference sequence). This CDR3 contains 13 residues.

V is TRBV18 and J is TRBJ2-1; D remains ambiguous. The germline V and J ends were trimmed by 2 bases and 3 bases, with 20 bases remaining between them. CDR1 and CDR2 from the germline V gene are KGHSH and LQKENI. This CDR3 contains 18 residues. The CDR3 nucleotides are TGTGCCAGCTCACCAGGCCGCAGACTCCCGCGATTCTACAATGAGCAGTTCTTC. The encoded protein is CASSPGRRLPRFYNEQFF.

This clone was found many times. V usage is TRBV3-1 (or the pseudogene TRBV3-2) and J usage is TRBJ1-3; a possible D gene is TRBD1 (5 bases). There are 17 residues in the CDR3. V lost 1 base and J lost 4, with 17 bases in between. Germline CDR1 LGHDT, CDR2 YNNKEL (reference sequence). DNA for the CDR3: TGTGCCAGCAGCCAAGCCTCGGGGCAGACTAGAGGAAACACCATATATTTT. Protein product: CASSQASGQTRGNTIYF.

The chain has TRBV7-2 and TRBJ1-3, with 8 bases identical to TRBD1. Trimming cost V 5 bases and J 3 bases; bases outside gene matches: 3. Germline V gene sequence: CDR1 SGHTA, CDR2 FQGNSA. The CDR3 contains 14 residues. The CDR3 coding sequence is TGTGCCAGCAGCGGACAGGGTGTTGGAAACACCATATATTTT. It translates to CASSGQGVGNTIYF.

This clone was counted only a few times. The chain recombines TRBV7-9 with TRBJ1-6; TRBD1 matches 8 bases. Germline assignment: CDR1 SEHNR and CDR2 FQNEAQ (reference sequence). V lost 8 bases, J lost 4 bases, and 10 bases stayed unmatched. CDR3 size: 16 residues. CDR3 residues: CASRGTGGAYNSPLHF. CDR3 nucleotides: TGTGCCAGCCGAGGGACAGGCGGAGCTTATAATTCACCCCTCCACTTT.

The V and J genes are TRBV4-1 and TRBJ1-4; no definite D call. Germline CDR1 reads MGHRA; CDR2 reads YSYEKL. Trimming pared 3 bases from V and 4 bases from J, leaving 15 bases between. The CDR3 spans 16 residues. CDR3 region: CASSQALRRDNEKLFF. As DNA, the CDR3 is TGCGCCAGCAGCCAGGCTCTGCGGAGGGATAATGAAAAACTGTTTTTT.

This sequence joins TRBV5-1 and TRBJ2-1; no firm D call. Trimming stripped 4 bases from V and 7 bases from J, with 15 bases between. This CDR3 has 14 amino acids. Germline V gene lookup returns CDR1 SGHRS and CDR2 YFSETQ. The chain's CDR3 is CASSGGSPPNEQFF. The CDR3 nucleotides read TGCGCCAGCAGCGGCGGTTCCCCCCCAAATGAGCAGTTCTTC.